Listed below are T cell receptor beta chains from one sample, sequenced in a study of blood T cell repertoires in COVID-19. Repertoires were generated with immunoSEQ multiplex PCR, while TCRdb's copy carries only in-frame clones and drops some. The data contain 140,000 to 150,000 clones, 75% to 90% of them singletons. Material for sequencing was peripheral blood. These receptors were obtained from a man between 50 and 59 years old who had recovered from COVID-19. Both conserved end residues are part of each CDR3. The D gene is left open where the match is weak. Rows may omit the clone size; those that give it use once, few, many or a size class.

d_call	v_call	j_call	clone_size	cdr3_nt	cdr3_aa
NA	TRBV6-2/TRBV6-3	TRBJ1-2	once	TGTGCCAGCAGCCAGGACATTTCTGGCTACACCTTC	CASSQDISGYTF
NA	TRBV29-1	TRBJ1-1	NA	TGCAGCGCCAGGAACAGGGTAAACACTGAAGCTTTCTTT	CSARNRVNTEAFF
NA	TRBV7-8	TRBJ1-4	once	TGTGCCAGCAGCGCAGAGATGGGGAGCACTAATGAAAAACTGTTTTTT	CASSAEMGSTNEKLFF
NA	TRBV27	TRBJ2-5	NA	TGTGCCAGCAGTTTAGACAGTATTCAAGAGACCCAGTACTTC	CASSLDSIQETQYF
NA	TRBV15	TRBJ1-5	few	TGTGCCACCAGCAGCGGTTCGGGGGTCCCGAATCAGCCCCAGCATTTT	CATSSGSGVPNQPQHF
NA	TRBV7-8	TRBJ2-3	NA	TGTGCCAGCAGCCTGTCTTTTGTATCCTACGCCACAGATACGCAGTATTTT	CASSLSFVSYATDTQYF
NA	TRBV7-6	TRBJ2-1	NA	TGTGCCAGCAGCAGTTACGGAGCGCTTGAGCAGTTCTTC	CASSSYGALEQFF
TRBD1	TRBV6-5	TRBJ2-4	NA	TGTGCCAGCAGAGACAGGGCAGCCAAAAACATTCAGTACTTC	CASRDRAAKNIQYF
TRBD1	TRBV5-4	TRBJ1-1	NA	TGTGCCAGCAGCTCTCAGGGGGCGAAGACTGAAGCTTTCTTT	CASSSQGAKTEAFF
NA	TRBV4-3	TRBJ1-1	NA	TGCGCCAGCAGCCAAAGGACACTGGGGAACACTGAAGCTTTCTTT	CASSQRTLGNTEAFF
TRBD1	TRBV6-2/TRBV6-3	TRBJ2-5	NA	TGTGCCAGCAGTCGGACAGGGGATGTGACCCAGTACTTC	CASSRTGDVTQYF
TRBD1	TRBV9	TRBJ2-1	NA	TGTGCCAGCAGCGTGGACAGGACCATCTCCTACAATGAGCAGTTCTTC	CASSVDRTISYNEQFF
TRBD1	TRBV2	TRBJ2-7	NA	TGTGCCAGCAGTGTCGCCCAGGGGGCCCCCTACGAGCAGTACTTC	CASSVAQGAPYEQYF
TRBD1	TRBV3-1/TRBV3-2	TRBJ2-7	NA	TGTGCCAGCAGCACAATGACAGGGTCCAACGAGCAGTACTTC	CASSTMTGSNEQYF
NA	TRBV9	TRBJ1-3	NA	TGTGCCAGCAGCGTAACCGGACAGCCCGGCTCTGGAAACACCATATATTTT	CASSVTGQPGSGNTIYF
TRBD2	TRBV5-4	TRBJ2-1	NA	TGTGCCAGCAGCACCAACGGGGCTAGCGGGTACAACAATGAGCAGTTCTTC	CASSTNGASGYNNEQFF
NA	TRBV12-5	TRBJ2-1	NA	TGTGCTAGTGGTTTGGGGACAGGGAGGGATGAGCAGTTCTTC	CASGLGTGRDEQFF
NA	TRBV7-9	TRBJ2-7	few	TGTGCCAGCAGCTTGAGATACGAGCAGTACTTC	CASSLRYEQYF
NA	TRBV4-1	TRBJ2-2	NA	TGCGCCAGCAGCCAAGACACCCCCAGGGGAAAGCCCGGGGAGCTGTTTTTT	CASSQDTPRGKPGELFF
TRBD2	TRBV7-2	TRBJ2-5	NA	TGTGCCAGCAGCACGCGACTAGCGGGGGGGCGAGAGACCCAGTACTTC	CASSTRLAGGRETQYF
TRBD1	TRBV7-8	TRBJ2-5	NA	TGTGCCAGCAGCCGAGACAGGGGGCTAGAGACCCAGTACTTC	CASSRDRGLETQYF
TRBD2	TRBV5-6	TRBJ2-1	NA	TGTGCCAGCAGCCCTACTAGCGATGAGCAGTTCTTC	CASSPTSDEQFF
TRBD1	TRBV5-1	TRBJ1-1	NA	TGCGCCAGCAGCCACTTAGACAGGGAATACACTGAAGCTTTCTTT	CASSHLDREYTEAFF
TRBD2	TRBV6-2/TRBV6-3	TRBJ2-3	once	TGTGCCAGCAGTACGCTAGCGGGGGGGCTAAATACGCAGTATTTT	CASSTLAGGLNTQYF
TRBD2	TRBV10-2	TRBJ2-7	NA	TGCGCCAGTGCTCCGGGACTAGCGGGGTTCCAGGAGCAGTACTTC	CASAPGLAGFQEQYF
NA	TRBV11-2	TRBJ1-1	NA	TGTGCCAGCACCAAACTCTCACAGGGCCTGAACACTGAAGCTTTCTTT	CASTKLSQGLNTEAFF
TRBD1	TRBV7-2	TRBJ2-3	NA	TGTGCCAGCAGCTCAGGGACAGGGGTGGATACGCAGTATTTT	CASSSGTGVDTQYF
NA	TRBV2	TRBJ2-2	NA	TGTGCCAGCACGGAGGGGGCCGCCGGGGAGCTGTTTTTT	CASTEGAAGELFF
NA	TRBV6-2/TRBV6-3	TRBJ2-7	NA	TGTGCCAGCAGTTACCTACAGGGAAACTACGAGCAGTACTTC	CASSYLQGNYEQYF
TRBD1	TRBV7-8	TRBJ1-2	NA	TGTGCCAGCAGTTTCCGGACAGGGGCGGACTATGGCTACACCTTC	CASSFRTGADYGYTF
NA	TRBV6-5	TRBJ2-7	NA	TGTGCCAGCAAGGCGGCTAGCGACTACGAGCAGTACTTC	CASKAASDYEQYF
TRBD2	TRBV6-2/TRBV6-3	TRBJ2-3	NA	TGTGCCAGCAGTTACTCGTCAGGGCGGGGGGGCCTCGATACGCAGTATTTT	CASSYSSGRGGLDTQYF
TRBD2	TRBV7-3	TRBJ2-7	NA	TGTGCCAGCAGTTCGAGCGGGGGGGAGGACGAGCAGTACTTC	CASSSSGGEDEQYF
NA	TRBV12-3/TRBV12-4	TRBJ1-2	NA	TGTGCCAGCAGTCCCCTCTCCAGTTCGGGCTACACCTTC	CASSPLSSSGYTF
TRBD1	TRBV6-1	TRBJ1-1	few	TGTGCCAGCAGTGAAGCGGCAGGGGGCTCGTACACTGAAGCTTTCTTT	CASSEAAGGSYTEAFF
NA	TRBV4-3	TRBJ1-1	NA	TGCGCCAGCAGCCAAGAACGGAGGAACACTGAAGCTTTCTTT	CASSQERRNTEAFF
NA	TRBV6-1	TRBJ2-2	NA	TGTGCCAGCAGTGAATTTGCTAGCTACACCGGGGAGCTGTTTTTT	CASSEFASYTGELFF
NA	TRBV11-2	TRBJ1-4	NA	TGTGCCAGCAGCTTAGATCGGTACCGGAGTGATGAAAAACTGTTTTTT	CASSLDRYRSDEKLFF
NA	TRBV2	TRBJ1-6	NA	TGTGCCAGCAGTGAATCTCATTCACCCCTCCACTTT	CASSESHSPLHF
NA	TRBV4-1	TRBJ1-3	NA	TGCGCCAGCAGCCAGGTCCGTGGCAGCTCTGGAAACACCATATATTTT	CASSQVRGSSGNTIYF
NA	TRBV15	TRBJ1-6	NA	TGTGCCACCAGGGGGGATGGGGGCGCCTATAATTCACCCCTCCACTTT	CATRGDGGAYNSPLHF